The 18 T cell receptor beta chains in this list originate from one sample, sequenced in a study of PD-1 blockade in classical Hodgkin lymphoma. The method was immunoSEQ multiplex PCR; TCRdb's version includes in-frame clones alone and lacks a portion of them. The sample has tens of thousands of clones, around 81% seen once; the top ten hold roughly a sixth. Patients all relapsed after autologous stem cell transplantation, and there was variation in brentuximab vedotin exposure. The sequenced sample was peripheral blood mononuclear cells (PBMCs), obtained before the second cycle of nivolumab. All receptors come from a human donor with classical Hodgkin lymphoma.

The J gene is TRBJ1-3, the V gene TRBV19, with 9 bases lining up with TRBD1. This CDR3 region has 15 residues. The germline V gene encodes CDR1 LNHDA and CDR2 SQIVND (reference sequence). Germline trimming cut 6 bases from V and 3 bases from J; bases unmatched to any gene: 6. CDR3 in amino acids: CASRFTGGGGNTIYF. The CDR3, as DNA: TGTGCCAGTAGATTCACAGGGGGCGGTGGAAACACCATATATTTT.

The J gene is TRBJ1-3, the V gene TRBV5-4; no clear D. The ends were cut back, 4 bases at V and 4 bases at J, with 9 bases in the middle. Looked up from germline, CDR1 is SGHNT and CDR2 is YYREEE (reference sequence). The CDR3 consists of 13 residues. CDR3 sequence (DNA): TGTGCCAGCAGCGTAGGACTGGGAAACACCATATATTTT. This gives the protein CASSVGLGNTIYF. Filled out from reference TRBV5-4 and TRBJ1-3, the complete variable domain reads ETGVTQSPTHLIKTRGQQVTLRCSSQSGHNTVSWYQQALGQGPQFIFQYYREEENGRGNFPPRFSGLQFPNYSSELNVNALELDDSALYLCASSVGLGNTIYFGEGSWLTVV.

The chain uses TRBV5-4 and TRBJ2-1; D is unclear. Trimming took 4 bases from V and 4 from J, leaving 15 bases between them. Germline values: CDR1 SGHNT, CDR2 YYREEE (reference sequence). This CDR3 is built from 15 residues. The CDR3 DNA reads as TGTGCCAGCAGCCCTGGCCGGACGGGTTACAATGAGCAGTTCTTC. Amino acid sequence: CASSPGRTGYNEQFF.

The CDR3 bases are TGTGCCAGCAGCTTAGTCCGGAGAAAGACCGGGGAGCTGTTTTTT. Its protein product is CASSLVRRKTGELFF. The chain has TRBV7-2 and TRBJ2-2; the D is unclear. V was pared by 1 base and J by 5 bases, with 11 bases between. The V gene's germline CDR1 is SGHTA and CDR2 FQGNSA. This CDR3 has 15 residues.

The genes are TRBV18 and TRBJ1-1; the D is unclear. This CDR3 region has 11 residues. The V end was cut by 2 bases, the J end by 5 bases, with 3 bases between. From germline, CDR1 is KGHSH and CDR2 LQKENI. CDR3 loop: CASSPETEAFF. In DNA form, the CDR3 reads TGTGCCAGCTCACCAGAGACTGAAGCTTTCTTT.

This chain uses TRBV19 with TRBJ1-2, with 10 bases that match TRBD1. This CDR3 has 16 residues. Germline CDR1 is LNHDA and CDR2 is SQIVND (reference sequence). V shed 3 bases and J 4 bases; nucleotides not matched to a gene: 8. The CDR3 coding sequence is TGTGCCAGTAGTATTCCCGGGACAGGGGCTGCCTATGGCTACACCTTC. It translates to CASSIPGTGAAYGYTF.

The chain carries TRBV6-6 and TRBJ2-7; possible D gene TRBD2, 6 bases. The V and J ends lost 6 bases and 11 bases respectively, with 26 bases between them. Germline loops: CDR1 MNHNY, CDR2 SVGAGI (reference sequence). This CDR3 is built from 15 residues. In nucleotides, the CDR3 is TGTGCCAGCAGACTACCGGGACTCGACTCAAGGACGGAGTACTTC. This encodes CASRLPGLDSRTEYF.

CDR3 protein: CASSYNSRVAEQYF. The CDR3 coding sequence is TGTGCCAGCAGTTACAACTCCCGTGTGGCTGAGCAGTACTTC. The V call is TRBV6-6, the J call TRBJ2-7; D is undetermined. V was pared by 2 bases and J by 7 bases, with 15 bases between. CDR3 length equals 14 residues. Germline CDR1 reads MNHNY; CDR2 reads SVGAGI (reference sequence).

This clone was detected once. The genes are TRBV6-5 and TRBJ1-2; D uncertain. The CDR3 loop spans 15 amino acids. The V end was cut by 0 bases, the J end by 0 bases, with 8 bases between. Germline V gene data show CDR1 as MNHEY and CDR2 as SVGAGI. In DNA, the CDR3 is TGTGCCAGCAGTTACTCTACACTTTCTAACTATGGCTACACCTTC. This codes for CASSYSTLSNYGYTF.

The CDR3: CASSFNYNEQFF. In nucleotides, the CDR3 is TGTGCCAGCTCATTCAACTACAATGAGCAGTTCTTC. J is TRBJ2-1 and V is TRBV18; D is unresolved. CDR3 length: 12 residues. Germline CDR1 is KGHSH and CDR2 is LQKENI. With 5 bases removed from V and 3 bases from J, the gap between germline ends came to 5 bases.

The chain employs TRBV18 and TRBJ2-3, with D uncertain. V was pared by 3 bases and J by 5 bases, with 15 bases between. CDR1 is KGHSH, CDR2 LQKENI, per germline. CDR3 size: 15 residues. CDR3 region: CASSPTLVSKDTQYF. The CDR3 coding sequence is TGTGCCAGCTCACCCACTCTAGTATCCAAAGATACGCAGTATTTT.

The genes are TRBV7-6 and TRBJ2-2; D call uncertain. Per the germline V gene, CDR1 is SGHVS and CDR2 is FNYEAQ. The V and J ends lost 5 bases and 1 base respectively, with 11 bases between them. The CDR3 has 15 residues. CDR3 protein: CASSRDLVNTGELFF. The CDR3 DNA reads as TGTGCCAGCAGCCGTGATCTAGTGAACACCGGGGAGCTGTTTTTT. Complete variable domain (other parts from reference TRBV7-6 and TRBJ2-2): GAGVSQSPRYKVTKRGQDVALRCDPISGHVSLYWYRQALGQGPEFLTYFNYEAQQDKSGLPNDRFSAERPEGSISTLTIQRTEQRDSAMYRCASSRDLVNTGELFFGEGSRLTVL.

This rearrangement joins TRBV5-1 to TRBJ2-5, with TRBD2 identical over 8 bases. The J call may be faulty, since TRBJ2-7 better matches the DNA end. Germline V gene data show CDR1 as SGHRS and CDR2 as YFSETQ. The CDR3 contains 13 residues. The CDR3 nucleotides are TGCGCCAGCAGCTGGACTAGCAACCACGAGCAGTACTTC. This codes for CASSWTSNHEQYF.

This clone is judged medium-sized (0.01 to 0.1%). The chain employs TRBV5-6 and TRBJ2-7; D is perhaps TRBD2 (6 bases). Trimming took 0 bases from V and 6 from J, leaving 13 bases between them. CDR3 length equals 14 residues. The germline V gene encodes CDR1 SGHDT and CDR2 YYEEEE. The CDR3 bases are TGTGCCAGCAGCTTGGTCGGGAGCGCGGGCGAGCAGTACTTC. It yields the protein CASSLVGSAGEQYF.

V is TRBV19 and J is TRBJ2-7; the D gene is possibly TRBD2 (5 bases). The CDR3 is 13 residues long. Trimming removed 5 bases at V and 6 bases at J, with 14 bases between. Germline V gene data show CDR1 as LNHDA and CDR2 as SQIVND (reference sequence). The chain's CDR3 is CASSVRGISEQYF. DNA for the CDR3: TGTGCCAGTAGTGTCAGAGGGATCAGCGAGCAGTACTTC.

This rearrangement joins TRBV7-3 to TRBJ2-5; 8 bases align to TRBD2. V lost 2 bases, J lost 4 bases, and 6 bases stayed unmatched. The CDR3 is 15 residues long. The germline V gene has CDR1 SGHTA and CDR2 FQGTGA. CDR3 in amino acids: CASSLYPGGPETQYF. The CDR3 DNA follows: TGTGCCAGCAGCTTATATCCGGGAGGGCCAGAGACCCAGTACTTC.

The chain combines TRBV5-1 with TRBJ1-2; a possible D gene is TRBD1 (5 bases). Germline CDR1 is SGHRS and CDR2 is YFSETQ. Trimming left V 3 bases short and J 0 bases short, with 12 bases between. The CDR3 extends over 15 amino acids. The CDR3 sequence is CASSSRGSANYGYTF. CDR3 bases: TGCGCCAGCAGCTCCCGGGGCAGTGCTAACTATGGCTACACCTTC.

This clone was picked up a small number of times. The chain combines TRBV28 with TRBJ2-7, with D unresolved. Between the trimmed V and J ends, which lost 6 bases and 2 bases, there was a span of 17 bases. Germline V CDR1 and CDR2: MDHEN, SYDVKM. The CDR3 is 15 residues long. CDR3 coding DNA: TGTGCCAGCAGCCCCCCAACTCGTGTCCCCTACGAGCAGTACTTC. Residues: CASSPPTRVPYEQYF.